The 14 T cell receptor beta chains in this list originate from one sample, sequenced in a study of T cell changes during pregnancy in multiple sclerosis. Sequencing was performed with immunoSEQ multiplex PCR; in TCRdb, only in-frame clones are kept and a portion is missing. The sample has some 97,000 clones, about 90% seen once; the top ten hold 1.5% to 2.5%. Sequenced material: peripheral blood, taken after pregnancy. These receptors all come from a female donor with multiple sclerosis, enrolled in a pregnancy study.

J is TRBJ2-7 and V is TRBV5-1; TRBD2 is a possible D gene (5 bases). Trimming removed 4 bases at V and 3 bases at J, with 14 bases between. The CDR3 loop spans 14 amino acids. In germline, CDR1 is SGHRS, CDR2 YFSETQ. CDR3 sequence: CASSPSGGNYEQYF. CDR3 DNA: TGCGCCAGCAGCCCCAGTGGAGGCAACTACGAGCAGTACTTC.

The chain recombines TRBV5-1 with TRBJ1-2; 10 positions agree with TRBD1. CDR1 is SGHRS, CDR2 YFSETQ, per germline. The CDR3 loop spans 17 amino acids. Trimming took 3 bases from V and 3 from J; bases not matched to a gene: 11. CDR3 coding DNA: TGCGCCAGCAGCTCGAGTACCCGGACAGGGGGGGACTATGGCTACACCTTC. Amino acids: CASSSSTRTGGDYGYTF.

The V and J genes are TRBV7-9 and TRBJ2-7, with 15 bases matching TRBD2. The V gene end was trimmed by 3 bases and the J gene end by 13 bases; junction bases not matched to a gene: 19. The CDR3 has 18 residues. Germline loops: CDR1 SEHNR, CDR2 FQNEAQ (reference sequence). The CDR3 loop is CASSFFNTWTSGRVMVYF. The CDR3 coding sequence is TGTGCCAGCAGCTTTTTTAACACCTGGACTAGCGGGAGGGTGATGGTATACTTC.

CDR3 loop: CASSDGGSDKAFF. Written as DNA, the CDR3 is TGTGCCAGCAGTGACGGAGGGAGTGACAAAGCTTTCTTT. V and J are TRBV6-4 and TRBJ1-1; no firm D call. This CDR3 spans 13 amino acids. From germline, CDR1 is MRHNA and CDR2 SNTAGT. The V end was cut by 2 bases, the J end by 9 bases, with 13 bases between.

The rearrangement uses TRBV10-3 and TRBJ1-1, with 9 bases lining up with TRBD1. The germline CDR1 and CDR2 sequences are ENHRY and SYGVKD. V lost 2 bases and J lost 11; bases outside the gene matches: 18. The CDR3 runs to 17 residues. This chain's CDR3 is CAISERSDFTGGVGAFF. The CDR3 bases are TGTGCCATCAGTGAGCGATCAGACTTTACAGGGGGCGTGGGGGCTTTCTTT.

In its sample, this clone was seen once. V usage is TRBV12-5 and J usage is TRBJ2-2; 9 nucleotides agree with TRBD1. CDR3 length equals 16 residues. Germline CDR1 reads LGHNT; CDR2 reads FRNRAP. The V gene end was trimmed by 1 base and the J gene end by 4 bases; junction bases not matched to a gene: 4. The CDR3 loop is CASGLGTGAITGELFF. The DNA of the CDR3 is TGTGCTAGTGGTTTGGGGACAGGGGCCATCACCGGGGAGCTGTTTTTT.

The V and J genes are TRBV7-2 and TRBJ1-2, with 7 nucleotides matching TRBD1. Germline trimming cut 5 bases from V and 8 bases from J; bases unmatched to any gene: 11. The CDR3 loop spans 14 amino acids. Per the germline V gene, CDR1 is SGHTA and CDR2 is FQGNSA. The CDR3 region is CASSPDGQDFGYTF. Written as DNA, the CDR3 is TGTGCCAGCAGCCCCGACGGACAGGATTTCGGCTACACCTTC.

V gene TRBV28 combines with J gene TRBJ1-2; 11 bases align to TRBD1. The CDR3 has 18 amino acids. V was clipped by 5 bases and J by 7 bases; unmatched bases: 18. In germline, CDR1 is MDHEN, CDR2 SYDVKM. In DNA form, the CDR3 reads TGTGCCAGCAGTACGTACACCGGACAGGGGGCAATCGGATTTGGCTACACCTTC. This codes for CASSTYTGQGAIGFGYTF.

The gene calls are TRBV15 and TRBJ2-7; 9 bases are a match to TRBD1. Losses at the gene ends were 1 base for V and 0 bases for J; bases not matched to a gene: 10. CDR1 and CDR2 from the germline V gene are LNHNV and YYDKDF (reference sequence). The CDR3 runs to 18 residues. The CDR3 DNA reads TGTGCCACCAGCAGAGGTGGGGGTTTGGGACAGGGCTCCTACGAGCAGTACTTC. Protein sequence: CATSRGGGLGQGSYEQYF.

The CDR3 spells CATSRAKRQGLGEQYF. For the CDR3, the DNA is TGTGCCACCAGCAGAGCTAAACGCCAGGGATTAGGCGAGCAGTACTTC. The genes are TRBV15 and TRBJ2-7; tentatively, D is TRBD1 (5 bases). The CDR3 consists of 16 residues. CDR1 and CDR2 (germline): LNHNV, YYDKDF (reference sequence). V lost 1 base and J 6 bases, leaving 19 bases between the germline ends.

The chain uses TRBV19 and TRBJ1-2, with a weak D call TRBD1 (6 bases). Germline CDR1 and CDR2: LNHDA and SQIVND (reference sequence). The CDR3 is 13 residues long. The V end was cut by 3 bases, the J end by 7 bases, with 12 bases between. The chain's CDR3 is CASSIKGVRGYTF. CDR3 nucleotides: TGTGCCAGTAGTATCAAGGGGGTACGTGGCTACACCTTC.

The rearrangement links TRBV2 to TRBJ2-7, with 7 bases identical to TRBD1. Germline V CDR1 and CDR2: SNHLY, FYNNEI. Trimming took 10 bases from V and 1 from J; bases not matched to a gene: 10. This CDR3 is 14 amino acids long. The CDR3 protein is CATSRGILSYEQYF. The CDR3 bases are TGTGCCACCTCCAGGGGGATTTTGTCCTACGAGCAGTACTTC.

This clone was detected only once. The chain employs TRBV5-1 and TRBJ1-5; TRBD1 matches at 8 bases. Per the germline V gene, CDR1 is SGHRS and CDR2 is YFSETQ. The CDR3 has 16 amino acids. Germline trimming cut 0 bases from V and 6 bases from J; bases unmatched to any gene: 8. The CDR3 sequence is CASSLGGTGDTQPQHF. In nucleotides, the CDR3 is TGCGCCAGCAGCTTGGGCGGGACAGGCGACACTCAGCCCCAGCATTTT.

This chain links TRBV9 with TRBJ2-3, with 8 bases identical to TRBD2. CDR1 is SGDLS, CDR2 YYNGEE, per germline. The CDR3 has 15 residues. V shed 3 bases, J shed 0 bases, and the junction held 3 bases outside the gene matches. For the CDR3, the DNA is TGTGCCAGCAGCGCCGGACTAGCTAGCACAGATACGCAGTATTTT. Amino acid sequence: CASSAGLASTDTQYF.